This is a list of T cell receptor beta chains from one sample in a study of molecular identifiers for immune sequencing clone quantification. Via MiXCR, TCRdb re-called the PCR reads, giving one row per CDR3 protein. The sample carries about 630,000 distinct CDR3 sequences, around 25% recorded once. The sequenced sample was naive CD8+ T cells from blood, with Jurkat cell RNA spiked in. Receptors were obtained from a human donor in good health. Some libraries in this study had Jurkat cell RNA spiked in. Both conserved end residues are part of each CDR3. Fields, in order: V gene, D gene, J gene, clone size, CDR3 protein, CDR3 DNA. A D gene is named only where the DNA matches it firmly. Size values are once, few and many counts, or a class for expanded clones, and some rows have none.

v_call: TRBV7-8; d_call: NA; j_call: TRBJ2-3; clone_size: many; cdr3_aa: CASSYSRSSSTDTQYF; cdr3_nt: TGTGCCAGCAGCTATTCACGCAGCTCTAGCACAGATACGCAGTATTTT
v_call: TRBV15; d_call: NA; j_call: TRBJ2-3; clone_size: few; cdr3_aa: CATSRVPTLDRRGVNTQYF; cdr3_nt: TGTGCCACCAGCAGAGTCCCTACACTGGACAGACGGGGAGTTAATACGCAGTATTTT
v_call: TRBV5-1; d_call: NA; j_call: TRBJ2-7; clone_size: many; cdr3_aa: CASSPGSYF; cdr3_nt: TGCGCCAGCAGCCCGGGGTCCTACTTC
v_call: TRBV29-1; d_call: TRBD1; j_call: TRBJ2-5; clone_size: many; cdr3_aa: CSVAGTGTGGPQYF; cdr3_nt: TGCAGCGTTGCAGGCACCGGGACAGGGGGTCCCCAGTACTTC
v_call: TRBV6-2/TRBV6-3; d_call: NA; j_call: TRBJ2-3; clone_size: NA; cdr3_aa: CASSTGAARDTQYF; cdr3_nt: TGTGCCAGCAGCACCGGGGCCGCGAGGGATACGCAGTATTTT
v_call: TRBV28; d_call: TRBD2; j_call: TRBJ2-5; clone_size: many; cdr3_aa: CASSNALGVAGRETQYF; cdr3_nt: TGTGCCAGCAGTAATGCCCTGGGCGTAGCGGGAAGAGAGACCCAGTACTTC
v_call: TRBV13; d_call: NA; j_call: TRBJ2-3; clone_size: NA; cdr3_aa: CASSRAGNLADTQYF; cdr3_nt: TGTGCCAGCAGCAGGGCAGGGAATTTGGCAGATACGCAGTATTTT
v_call: TRBV27; d_call: TRBD1; j_call: TRBJ1-1; clone_size: NA; cdr3_aa: CASSFQGQGLTEAFF; cdr3_nt: TGTGCCAGCAGTTTCCAGGGACAGGGATTAACTGAAGCTTTCTTT
v_call: TRBV7-9; d_call: NA; j_call: TRBJ2-7; clone_size: NA; cdr3_aa: CASSSRGTQGDEQYF; cdr3_nt: TGTGCCAGCAGTTCCCGGGGCACCCAAGGTGACGAGCAGTACTTC
v_call: TRBV9; d_call: TRBD2; j_call: TRBJ2-5; clone_size: NA; cdr3_aa: CASRAGTSGEDFVETQYF; cdr3_nt: TGTGCCAGCAGGGCCGGGACTAGCGGGGAGGATTTCGTGGAGACCCAGTACTTC
v_call: TRBV5-4; d_call: TRBD1; j_call: TRBJ1-1; clone_size: NA; cdr3_aa: CASSLNRGSNMNTEAFF; cdr3_nt: TGTGCCAGCAGCCTAAACAGGGGTAGCAACATGAACACTGAAGCTTTCTTT
v_call: TRBV5-6; d_call: NA; j_call: TRBJ1-2; clone_size: few; cdr3_aa: CASTPFPVPVYGYTF; cdr3_nt: TGTGCCAGCACCCCTTTTCCGGTCCCTGTCTATGGCTACACCTTC
v_call: TRBV28; d_call: TRBD2; j_call: TRBJ2-1; clone_size: few; cdr3_aa: CASSYLAEIYNEQFF; cdr3_nt: TGTGCCAGCAGCTACCTAGCGGAGATTTACAATGAGCAGTTCTTC
v_call: TRBV4-3; d_call: TRBD1; j_call: TRBJ1-4; clone_size: NA; cdr3_aa: CASSRDRGPFGEKLFF; cdr3_nt: TGCGCCAGCAGCCGGGACAGGGGCCCGTTCGGTGAAAAACTGTTTTTT
v_call: TRBV12-3/TRBV12-4; d_call: NA; j_call: TRBJ2-5; clone_size: few; cdr3_aa: CASSLNRGQETQYF; cdr3_nt: TGTGCCAGCAGTTTAAATAGGGGACAAGAGACCCAGTACTTC
v_call: TRBV6-1; d_call: NA; j_call: TRBJ2-7; clone_size: few; cdr3_aa: CASSRQTYEQYF; cdr3_nt: TGTGCCAGCAGTAGACAGACCTACGAGCAGTACTTC
v_call: TRBV27; d_call: NA; j_call: TRBJ2-2; clone_size: NA; cdr3_aa: CASSLYGSSPVTGELFF; cdr3_nt: TGTGCCAGCAGTTTATACGGATCGTCGCCCGTAACCGGGGAGCTGTTTTTT
v_call: TRBV4-1; d_call: NA; j_call: TRBJ2-7; clone_size: few; cdr3_aa: CASSPKTDGVYEQYF; cdr3_nt: TGCGCCAGCAGCCCGAAAACAGACGGAGTCTACGAGCAGTACTTC
v_call: TRBV13; d_call: TRBD1; j_call: TRBJ2-2; clone_size: few; cdr3_aa: CASRGSDRGLGGELFF; cdr3_nt: TGTGCCAGCAGAGGGTCGGACAGGGGGCTCGGCGGGGAGCTGTTTTTT
v_call: TRBV5-3; d_call: TRBD1; j_call: TRBJ2-2; clone_size: NA; cdr3_aa: CASSTGQELGGELLF; cdr3_nt: TGTGCCAGCAGCACGGGACAGGAGCTGGGCGGAGAGCTGTTATTT
v_call: TRBV15; d_call: TRBD1; j_call: TRBJ1-5; clone_size: few; cdr3_aa: CATSGGQGAVFSNQPQHF; cdr3_nt: TGTGCCACCAGCGGAGGACAGGGGGCCGTTTTTAGCAATCAGCCCCAGCATTTT
v_call: TRBV7-9; d_call: TRBD2; j_call: TRBJ2-1; clone_size: NA; cdr3_aa: CASSSLAGGPNEQFF; cdr3_nt: TGTGCCAGCAGCTCACTAGCGGGAGGGCCGAATGAGCAGTTCTTC
v_call: TRBV4-1; d_call: NA; j_call: TRBJ1-1; clone_size: NA; cdr3_aa: CARSQERANTAAFF; cdr3_nt: TGCGCCCGCAGCCAAGAAAGGGCCAACACTGCAGCTTTCTTT
v_call: TRBV24-1; d_call: NA; j_call: TRBJ1-5; clone_size: many; cdr3_aa: CATSDSQTVGGLRKNQPQHF; cdr3_nt: TGTGCCACCAGTGATAGCCAGACAGTCGGCGGATTGAGGAAAAATCAGCCCCAGCATTTT
v_call: TRBV6-5; d_call: NA; j_call: TRBJ1-6; clone_size: few; cdr3_aa: CASSLVRTAGSPLHF; cdr3_nt: TGTGCCAGCAGTTTGGTGAGAACAGCGGGATCACCCCTCCACTTT
v_call: TRBV12-3/TRBV12-4; d_call: NA; j_call: TRBJ2-3; clone_size: NA; cdr3_aa: CASTPEATDAQYF; cdr3_nt: TGTGCCAGCACCCCGGAGGCCACAGATGCGCAGTATTTT
v_call: TRBV7-6; d_call: NA; j_call: TRBJ2-3; clone_size: NA; cdr3_aa: CASSPRTGREADTQYF; cdr3_nt: TGTGCCAGCAGCCCCCGGACAGGGAGGGAGGCAGATACGCAGTATTTT
v_call: TRBV6-5; d_call: TRBD2; j_call: TRBJ2-3; clone_size: many; cdr3_aa: CASSYAGGPTNTQYF; cdr3_nt: TGTGCCAGCAGTTACGCGGGAGGCCCTACGAATACGCAGTATTTT
v_call: TRBV5-5; d_call: NA; j_call: TRBJ1-6; clone_size: NA; cdr3_aa: CASSYMGDSPLHF; cdr3_nt: TGTGCCAGCAGCTACATGGGGGATTCACCCCTCCACTTT
v_call: TRBV2; d_call: NA; j_call: TRBJ2-3; clone_size: NA; cdr3_aa: CASRTPDSSTDTQYF; cdr3_nt: TGTGCCAGCAGAACCCCGGACAGCAGCACAGATACGCAGTATTTT
v_call: TRBV21-1; d_call: NA; j_call: TRBJ2-1; clone_size: few; cdr3_aa: CASSKYPGGPVEGEQFF; cdr3_nt: TGTGCCAGCAGCAAATATCCAGGGGGGCCGGTGGAGGGTGAGCAGTTCTTC
v_call: TRBV10-3; d_call: TRBD1; j_call: TRBJ2-3; clone_size: NA; cdr3_aa: CAISGTGGKDTDTQYF; cdr3_nt: TGTGCCATCAGCGGGACAGGGGGCAAAGACACAGATACGCAGTATTTT
v_call: TRBV9; d_call: TRBD1; j_call: TRBJ1-6; clone_size: NA; cdr3_aa: CASDLTGDSYNSPLHF; cdr3_nt: TGTGCCAGCGATTTGACAGGGGACTCCTATAATTCACCCCTCCACTTT
v_call: TRBV2; d_call: NA; j_call: TRBJ2-3; clone_size: many; cdr3_aa: CASSEPRDADTQYF; cdr3_nt: TGTGCCAGCAGTGAACCCAGGGACGCAGATACGCAGTATTTT
v_call: TRBV2; d_call: NA; j_call: TRBJ1-4; clone_size: many; cdr3_aa: CASSPDASRATNEKLFF; cdr3_nt: TGTGCCAGCAGTCCAGACGCAAGCCGCGCAACTAATGAAAAACTGTTTTTT
v_call: TRBV7-9; d_call: NA; j_call: TRBJ2-7; clone_size: many; cdr3_aa: CASSLAEDEQYF; cdr3_nt: TGTGCCAGCAGCTTAGCAGAGGACGAGCAGTACTTC
v_call: TRBV3-1; d_call: NA; j_call: TRBJ1-1; clone_size: few; cdr3_aa: CASSQDPGWAEGTEAFF; cdr3_nt: TGTGCCAGCAGCCAAGATCCCGGATGGGCGGAGGGCACTGAAGCTTTCTTT
v_call: TRBV5-5; d_call: TRBD1; j_call: TRBJ2-7; clone_size: many; cdr3_aa: CASSADRSSIGYEQYF; cdr3_nt: TGTGCCAGCAGCGCGGACAGGAGCTCTATTGGCTACGAGCAGTACTTC
v_call: TRBV6-2/TRBV6-3; d_call: TRBD1; j_call: TRBJ1-5; clone_size: many; cdr3_aa: CASSPPNDRENQPQHF; cdr3_nt: TGTGCCAGCAGTCCACCGAACGACAGGGAAAATCAGCCCCAGCATTTT
v_call: TRBV2; d_call: NA; j_call: TRBJ1-1; clone_size: many; cdr3_aa: CASSDPLDKEGNTEAFF; cdr3_nt: TGTGCCAGCAGTGATCCCCTGGACAAGGAGGGGAACACTGAAGCTTTCTTT
v_call: TRBV6-6; d_call: NA; j_call: TRBJ2-7; clone_size: NA; cdr3_aa: CASSTVQGTTSYEQYF; cdr3_nt: TGTGCCAGCAGTACGGTACAGGGAACCACCTCCTACGAGCAGTACTTC
v_call: TRBV18; d_call: NA; j_call: TRBJ2-3; clone_size: NA; cdr3_aa: CASSPPWGVEDTQNF; cdr3_nt: TGTGCCAGCTCACCACCCTGGGGGGTTGAAGATACGCAGAATTTT
v_call: TRBV12-3/TRBV12-4; d_call: NA; j_call: TRBJ1-1; clone_size: NA; cdr3_aa: CASSTLDTEASF; cdr3_nt: TGTGCCAGCAGTACGCTGGACACTGAAGCTTCCTTT
v_call: TRBV6-1; d_call: NA; j_call: TRBJ1-5; clone_size: many; cdr3_aa: CASSEIGDIPQHF; cdr3_nt: TGTGCCAGCAGTGAAATTGGGGATATCCCCCAGCATTTT
v_call: TRBV9; d_call: NA; j_call: TRBJ2-2; clone_size: many; cdr3_aa: CASSVVGTGELFF; cdr3_nt: TGTGCCAGCAGCGTAGTTGGCACCGGGGAGCTGTTTTTT
v_call: TRBV15; d_call: TRBD1; j_call: TRBJ2-7; clone_size: few; cdr3_aa: CATSLDRGGLYEQYF; cdr3_nt: TGTGCCACCAGCTTGGACAGGGGTGGTCTCTACGAGCAGTACTTC
v_call: TRBV28; d_call: NA; j_call: TRBJ1-1; clone_size: many; cdr3_aa: CASTHWTRGNEAFF; cdr3_nt: TGTGCCAGCACCCATTGGACGCGGGGGAATGAAGCTTTCTTT
v_call: TRBV28; d_call: NA; j_call: TRBJ1-4; clone_size: many; cdr3_aa: CASSVDTATNEKLFF; cdr3_nt: TGTGCCAGCAGTGTGGACACCGCAACTAATGAAAAACTGTTTTTT
v_call: TRBV12-3/TRBV12-4; d_call: NA; j_call: TRBJ1-1; clone_size: many; cdr3_aa: CASSGWGENTEAFF; cdr3_nt: TGTGCCAGCAGTGGGTGGGGAGAAAACACTGAAGCTTTCTTT
v_call: TRBV5-4; d_call: NA; j_call: TRBJ1-1; clone_size: many; cdr3_aa: CASSLVRGMNTEAFF; cdr3_nt: TGTGCCAGCAGCTTGGTCCGGGGAATGAACACTGAAGCTTTCTTT
v_call: TRBV6-5; d_call: TRBD1; j_call: TRBJ2-2; clone_size: NA; cdr3_aa: CASSNRQGYTGELFF; cdr3_nt: TGTGCCAGCAGTAATAGACAGGGCTACACCGGGGAGCTGTTTTTT